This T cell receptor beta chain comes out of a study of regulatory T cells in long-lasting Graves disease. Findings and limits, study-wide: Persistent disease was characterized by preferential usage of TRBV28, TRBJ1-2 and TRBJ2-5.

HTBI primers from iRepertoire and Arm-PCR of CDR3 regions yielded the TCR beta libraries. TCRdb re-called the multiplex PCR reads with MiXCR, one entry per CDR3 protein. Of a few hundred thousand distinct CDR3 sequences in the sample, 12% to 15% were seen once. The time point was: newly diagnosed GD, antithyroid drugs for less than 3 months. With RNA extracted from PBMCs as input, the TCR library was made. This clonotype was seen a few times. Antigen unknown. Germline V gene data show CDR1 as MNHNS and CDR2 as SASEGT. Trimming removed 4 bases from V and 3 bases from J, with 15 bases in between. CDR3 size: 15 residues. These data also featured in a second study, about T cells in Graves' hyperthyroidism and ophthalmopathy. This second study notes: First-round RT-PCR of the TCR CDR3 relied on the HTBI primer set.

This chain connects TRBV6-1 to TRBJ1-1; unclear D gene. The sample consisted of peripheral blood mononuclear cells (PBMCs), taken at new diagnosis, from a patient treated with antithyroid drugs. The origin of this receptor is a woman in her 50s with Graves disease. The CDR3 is CASSVLTDGDTEAFF. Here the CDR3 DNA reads TGTGCCAGCAGTGTACTTACAGATGGAGACACTGAAGCTTTCTTT.